This TCR beta chain was identified during a study of T cell responses to AZD1222 COVID-19 vaccine. Points from the study as a whole: Repertoires were obtained solely post-peak T cell response.

Germline assignment: CDR1 WSHSY and CDR2 SAAADI. The V end was cut by 6 bases, the J end by 0 bases, with 11 bases between. This CDR3 is built from 14 residues. Some clones are missing from TCRdb's copy, which holds only in-frame ones; the method was immunoSEQ multiplex PCR. The table lists approximately 140,000 clones, 91% of them singletons. In this sample, this clone turned up a few times. The antigen remains undetermined. The receptor was isolated from an adult in good health. Sequenced here: peripheral blood, sampled on day 0 of AZD1222 vaccination. This chain joins TRBV10-2 and TRBJ1-2; D ambiguous. This chain's CDR3 is CASRRERANYGYTF. DNA for the CDR3: TGCGCCAGCAGACGAGAAAGAGCTAACTATGGCTACACCTTC.